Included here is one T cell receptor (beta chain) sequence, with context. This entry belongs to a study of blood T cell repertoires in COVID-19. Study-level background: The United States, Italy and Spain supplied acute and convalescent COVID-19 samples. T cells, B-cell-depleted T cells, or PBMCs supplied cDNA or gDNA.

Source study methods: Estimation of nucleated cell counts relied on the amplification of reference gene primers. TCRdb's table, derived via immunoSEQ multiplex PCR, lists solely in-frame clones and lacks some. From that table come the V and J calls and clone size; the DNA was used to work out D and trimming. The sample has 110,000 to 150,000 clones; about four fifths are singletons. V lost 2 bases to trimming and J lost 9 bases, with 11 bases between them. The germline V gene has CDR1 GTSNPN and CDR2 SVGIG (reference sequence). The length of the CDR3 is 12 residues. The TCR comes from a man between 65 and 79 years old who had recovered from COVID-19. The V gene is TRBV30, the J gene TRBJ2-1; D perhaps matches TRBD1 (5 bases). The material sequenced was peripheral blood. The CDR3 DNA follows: TGTGCCTGGAGTCTTAGTAGGGGTGAGCAGTTCTTC. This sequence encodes CAWSLSRGEQFF.